One sample yielded the 24 T cell receptor beta chains listed below, sequenced in a study of cytomegalovirus exposure and HLA in healthy donors. The PCR had 60 Vbeta and 13 Jbeta primers. Generated by immunoSEQ multiplex PCR, the TCRdb table keeps only in-frame clones and is missing some. The profile covers approximately 69,000 clones, with around 74% appearing a single time and about a fifth taken by the ten largest. Sequencing input: PBMCs. The receptors come from a woman aged 25 to 39 in good health and CMV-seropositive.

This chain connects TRBV5-6 to TRBJ2-3; D might be TRBD2 (6 bases). The CDR3 runs to 15 residues. CDR1 and CDR2 from the germline V gene are SGHDT and YYEEEE. V was pared by 0 bases and J by 6 bases, with 14 bases between. CDR3 sequence: CASSLGGLGKDTQYF. CDR3 in DNA: TGTGCCAGCAGCTTGGGGGGACTGGGTAAGGATACGCAGTATTTT.

V and J are TRBV10-3 and TRBJ2-4; TRBD2 matches at 10 bases. V lost 0 bases and J lost 0; bases outside the gene matches: 11. The CDR3 spans 20 residues. Germline CDR1 ENHRY, CDR2 SYGVKD. Here the CDR3 DNA reads TGTGCCATCAGTGAGTCTGGGGTAGCGGGAGGATCGTTAGCCAAAAACATTCAGTACTTC. Translating it yields CAISESGVAGGSLAKNIQYF.

The chain employs TRBV6-5 and TRBJ1-1, with a weak D call TRBD1 (6 bases). CDR1 and CDR2 (germline): MNHEY, SVGAGI. V was pared by 4 bases and J by 4 bases, with 13 bases between. The CDR3 runs 14 residues. CDR3 region: CASSLFRGSTEAFF. The CDR3, as DNA: TGTGCCAGCAGTTTGTTTAGGGGGTCCACTGAAGCTTTCTTT.

The chain uses TRBV4-3 and TRBJ2-1; D is unclear. This CDR3 has 16 amino acids. Germline V gene sequence: CDR1 LGHNA, CDR2 YSLEER. V was shortened by 0 bases and J by 0 bases, with 9 bases between the two germline ends. DNA for the CDR3: TGCGCCAGCAGCCAAGATAAGCAAAGCTCCTACAATGAGCAGTTCTTC. Amino acid sequence: CASSQDKQSSYNEQFF.

The chain carries TRBV6-1 and TRBJ2-7, with a possible D match to TRBD2 (5 bases). This CDR3 spans 15 amino acids. Trimming pared 0 bases from V and 3 bases from J, leaving 12 bases between. Germline CDR1 and CDR2: MNHNS and SASEGT. The CDR3 here is CASSEADLPLYEQYF. CDR3 bases: TGTGCCAGCAGTGAAGCGGACTTACCTCTCTACGAGCAGTACTTC.

The table lists this clone with a count of one. The rearrangement joins TRBV30 to TRBJ1-6; 10 bases are shared with TRBD1. Germline V gene sequence: CDR1 GTSNPN, CDR2 SVGIG (reference sequence). The CDR3 is 15 residues long. V lost 3 bases to trimming and J lost 7 bases; unmatched junction nucleotides: 6. The CDR3 loop is CAWSLDRGVNSPLHF. CDR3 nucleotides: TGTGCCTGGAGCTTGGACAGGGGGGTGAATTCACCCCTCCACTTT.

The J gene is TRBJ2-1, the V gene TRBV7-9, with D possibly TRBD1 on 5 matching bases. Trimming removed 5 bases at V and 3 bases at J, with 14 bases between. The CDR3 loop spans 15 amino acids. Germline lookup yields CDR1 SEHNR and CDR2 FQNEAQ (reference sequence). The CDR3 here is CASSLPDRNYNEQFF. DNA of the CDR3: TGTGCCAGCAGCCTCCCCGACAGAAACTACAATGAGCAGTTCTTC.

V is TRBV7-9 and J is TRBJ1-1; 7 bases align to TRBD1. V dropped 4 bases and J dropped 7; count of bases not matched to a gene: 9. The germline CDR1 and CDR2 sequences are SEHNR and FQNEAQ (reference sequence). The CDR3 has 14 amino acids. The CDR3 DNA sequence: TGTGCCAGCAGCTCCCAGGGGGATGCCTTTGAAGCTTTCTTT. Amino acids: CASSSQGDAFEAFF.

The rearrangement uses TRBV4-2 and TRBJ2-7, with 7 bases lining up with TRBD1. Germline CDR1 and CDR2: LGHNA and YNFKEQ. The CDR3 runs to 14 residues. After removal of 5 bases from V and 2 bases from J, the junction contained 6 bases not matched to a gene. The CDR3 DNA reads as TGTGCCAGCAGCACACCCGGGACAGCCTACGAGCAGTACTTC. It is translated as CASSTPGTAYEQYF.

The rearrangement uses TRBV30 and TRBJ2-3, with 13 positions matching TRBD2. This CDR3 region has 17 residues. V lost 2 bases to trimming and J lost 2 bases; unmatched junction nucleotides: 7. The germline CDR1 and CDR2 sequences are GTSNPN and SVGIG (reference sequence). CDR3 amino acids: CAWSTVGLAGATDTQYF. Written as DNA, the CDR3 is TGTGCCTGGAGTACTGTTGGACTAGCGGGAGCCACAGATACGCAGTATTTT.

J is TRBJ2-7 and V is TRBV4-2; no firm D call. Germline V gene data show CDR1 as LGHNA and CDR2 as YNFKEQ. V shed 3 bases and J shed 7 bases, with 13 bases lying between them. CDR3 length: 13 residues. CDR3 sequence reads: CASSHGSPREQYF. The CDR3 bases are TGTGCCAGCAGCCATGGTTCCCCTAGGGAGCAGTACTTC.

The chain employs TRBV6-5 and TRBJ2-7, with D possibly matching TRBD2 (6 bases). The CDR3 covers 15 residues. Germline CDR1 and CDR2: MNHEY and SVGAGI. V was clipped by 0 bases and J by 1 base, with 10 bases between them. CDR3 amino acids: CASSYSSGSSYEQYF. CDR3 in DNA: TGTGCCAGCAGTTACTCGAGCGGGTCATCCTACGAGCAGTACTTC.

V gene TRBV29-1 combines with J gene TRBJ2-3; 9 positions agree with TRBD2. There are 14 residues in the CDR3. Trimming took 6 bases from V and 3 from J; bases not matched to a gene: 7. CDR1 and CDR2 (germline): SQVTM, ANQGSEA. CDR3 DNA sequence: TGCAGCGTCCATAGCGGGAGTGGAACAGATACGCAGTATTTT. Its translation: CSVHSGSGTDTQYF.

This chain links TRBV11-2 with TRBJ2-2, with D maybe TRBD1 (5 bases). Germline lookup yields CDR1 SGHAT and CDR2 FQNNGV. This CDR3 contains 18 residues. Trimming took off 1 base at V and 2 bases at J, with 17 bases between the two ends. CDR3 sequence: CASSLAWSGKGNTGELFF. The CDR3 coding sequence is TGTGCCAGCAGCTTAGCTTGGTCAGGGAAAGGTAACACCGGGGAGCTGTTTTTT.

CDR3 in amino acids: CASSVRGNTEAFF. The DNA for the CDR3 is TGTGCCAGCAGTGTAAGAGGGAACACTGAAGCTTTCTTT. The gene calls are TRBV2 and TRBJ1-1; D not certain. V lost 4 bases, J lost 1 base, and 7 bases lay in between. Per the germline V gene, CDR1 is SNHLY and CDR2 is FYNNEI. The CDR3 is 13 residues long.

The chain joins TRBV6-1 to TRBJ2-1; 8 bases align to TRBD1. There are 13 residues in the CDR3. The V and J ends lost 5 bases and 9 bases, in that order; junction bases with no gene match: 6. In germline, CDR1 is MNHNS, CDR2 SASEGT. The CDR3 nucleotides read TGTGCCAGCAGTATATGGACAGGGATTGAGCAGTTCTTC. It is translated as CASSIWTGIEQFF.

The genes are TRBV10-3 and TRBJ2-7, with D hard to call. V was trimmed by 6 bases and J by 1 base, leaving 10 bases between them. The CDR3 runs 13 residues. Germline CDR1 is ENHRY and CDR2 is SYGVKD. The CDR3 DNA follows: TGTGCCATCAGGGGCTCTTCTTCCTACGAGCAGTACTTC. It codes for CAIRGSSSYEQYF.

The chain recombines TRBV29-1 with TRBJ1-2, with D uncertain. The CDR3 totals 13 residues. The V and J ends lost 0 bases and 8 bases respectively, with 13 bases between them. Germline V gene data show CDR1 as SQVTM and CDR2 as ANQGSEA. The DNA for the CDR3 is TGCAGCGTTGAAGATTTGGGCAGGCTCGGCTACACCTTC. The encoded protein is CSVEDLGRLGYTF.

This CDR3 reads CSANRLAEQYF. In nucleotides, the CDR3 is TGCAGTGCTAACCGACTAGCCGAGCAGTACTTC. V usage is TRBV20-1 and J usage is TRBJ2-7; the match to TRBD2 covers 7 bases. The V and J ends lost 4 bases and 6 bases, in that order; junction bases with no gene match: 3. Germline CDR1 is DFQATT and CDR2 is SNEGSKA (reference sequence). This CDR3 is built from 11 residues.

The chain has TRBV7-9 and TRBJ2-1; TRBD1 matches at 8 bases. Germline V gene data show CDR1 as SEHNR and CDR2 as FQNEAQ (reference sequence). Germline trimming cut 1 base from V and 8 bases from J; bases unmatched to any gene: 4. The CDR3 loop spans 14 amino acids. In DNA, the CDR3 is TGTGCCAGCAGCTTAGTACAGGGGGTGTATGAGCAGTTCTTC. Its protein is CASSLVQGVYEQFF.

The chain is built from TRBV7-6 and TRBJ2-2; 8 positions agree with TRBD2. CDR1 and CDR2 from the germline V gene are SGHVS and FNYEAQ. V was pared by 1 base and J by 4 bases, with 11 bases of the junction left unmatched. This CDR3 is built from 18 residues. CDR3 residues: CASSLVLRAGAVTGELFF. The CDR3 nucleotides read TGTGCCAGCAGCTTAGTGCTCCGAGCGGGAGCAGTCACCGGGGAGCTGTTTTTT. Full variable domain (rest looked up from reference TRBV7-6 and TRBJ2-2): GAGVSQSPRYKVTKRGQDVALRCDPISGHVSLYWYRQALGQGPEFLTYFNYEAQQDKSGLPNDRFSAERPEGSISTLTIQRTEQRDSAMYRCASSLVLRAGAVTGELFFGEGSRLTVL.

This clone occurred a few times. This sequence joins TRBV27 and TRBJ1-5; D unclear. This CDR3 is 15 amino acids long. Trimming left V 0 bases short and J 6 bases short, with 12 bases between. CDR1 is MNHEY and CDR2 is SMNVEV in the germline V gene (reference sequence). Here the CDR3 DNA reads TGTGCCAGCAGTTTATCAACGGGTGGGTTTCAGCCCCAGCATTTT. The encoded protein is CASSLSTGGFQPQHF.

CDR3 DNA sequence: TGTGCCAGCAGGAACAGGGGGCGTCACGAGCAGTACTTC. It yields the protein CASRNRGRHEQYF. The chain uses TRBV28 and TRBJ2-7; TRBD1 matches at 9 bases. Germline assignment: CDR1 MDHEN and CDR2 SYDVKM. V was pared by 6 bases and J by 5 bases, with 5 bases of the junction left unmatched. This CDR3 is built from 13 residues.

This chain joins TRBV6-5 and TRBJ1-2; 10 positions agree with TRBD1. Per the germline V gene, CDR1 is MNHEY and CDR2 is SVGAGI. This CDR3 has 14 amino acids. V trimming: 4 bases; J trimming: 7 bases; junction bases outside the gene matches: 6. The CDR3: CASSSFDRGLGYTF. The DNA for the CDR3 is TGTGCCAGCAGTTCCTTCGACAGGGGGCTTGGCTACACCTTC.